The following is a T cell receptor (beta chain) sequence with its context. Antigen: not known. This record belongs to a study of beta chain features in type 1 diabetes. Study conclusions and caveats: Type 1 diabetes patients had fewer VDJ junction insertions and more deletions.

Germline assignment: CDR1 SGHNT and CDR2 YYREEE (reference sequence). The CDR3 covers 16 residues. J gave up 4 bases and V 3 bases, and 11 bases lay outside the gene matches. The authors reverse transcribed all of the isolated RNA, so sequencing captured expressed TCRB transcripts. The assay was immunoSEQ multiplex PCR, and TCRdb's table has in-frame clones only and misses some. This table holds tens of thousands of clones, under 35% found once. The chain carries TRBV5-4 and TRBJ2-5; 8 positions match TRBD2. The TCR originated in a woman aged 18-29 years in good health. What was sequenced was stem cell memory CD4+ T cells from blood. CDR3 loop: CASSSAGLGGAETQYF. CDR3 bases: TGTGCCAGCAGCTCAGCGGGACTAGGAGGGGCAGAGACCCAGTACTTC.